The clone carrying this T cell receptor beta chain was counted many times. Its antigen remains unidentified. The sample is drawn from a study of blood T cells in healthy people across ages. Points from the study as a whole: Comparison with aged donors showed that long-lived donors had more naive CD4+ cells and higher diversity. Older individuals had lower TCR beta diversity per million T cells (the decline was roughly linear).

The second PCR ran about 7 to 12 cycles with a sample-barcoded 5' primer and J-beta primers. Each of the cDNA molecules was tagged by a template-switch adaptor with 12 random nucleotides. TCRdb reprocessed the 5' RACE reads with MiXCR, giving one entry per CDR3 protein. The table has more than 800,000 distinct CDR3 sequences, under 30% seen once. The sequence was obtained from a woman aged 80 or over in good health. Sequencing was performed on blood.

The CDR3 region has the DNA TGCAGTGCTAGAGTGGCTAGCGGTAACCCCTACGAGCAGTACTTC. Translation gives CSARVASGNPYEQYF. The chain is built from TRBV20-1 and TRBJ2-7; the match to TRBD2 covers 7 bases. The germline V gene has CDR1 DFQATT and CDR2 SNEGSKA (reference sequence). The CDR3 loop spans 15 amino acids. The V segment lost 1 base and the J segment 2 bases; nucleotides outside the gene matches: 8.